This TCR beta chain derives from a study of cytomegalovirus exposure and HLA in healthy donors (dated by TCRdb to between 2016 and 2019). At the level of the whole study: According to an earlier analysis of 587 of the donors, some 180 million T cells yielded some 120 million unique TCR beta sequences and 250 to 350 Gb of sequence data. An early release covering about 600 HLA-typed donors comprised roughly 300 gigabases of sequencing data and tens of millions of unique TCR sequences. Of the roughly 400 genotyped donors, 70% to 90% were placed in the genetic ancestry cluster associated with self-reported Caucasian donors. The study was designed to test whether signatures of past pathogen exposure could be identified by cataloging public T cell receptors. Using immunosequencing, the study profiled T cell repertoires from 550 to 750 subjects and related those repertoires to cytomegalovirus serostatus. In addition to the first cohort of 650 to 750 subjects, a separate validation cohort of 120 different subjects was used. The study combined high-throughput TCR immunosequencing, statistical association of individual TCRs with disease status, and machine learning to predict cytomegalovirus infection status. A later analysis re-analyzed previously published TCR beta repertoires from 660 or so donors and added high-resolution HLA genotyping to study TCR occurrence patterns. Rather than drawing on any new phenotypic data, the later analysis identified candidate immune exposures from TCR beta sequences and the way those sequences occurred across donors. In an earlier analysis of 500 to 650 of the donors, high-throughput TCR beta sequencing was used to judge whether each TCR beta V gene segment behaved as functional or pseudogenic. Alongside the repertoire data, information on donor age, sex, ethnicity and CMV serostatus was compiled. In a later genetic analysis, genome-wide SNP genotypes for 398 of the 666 donors were used, and that subset was treated as a discovery cohort. All discovery cohort repertoires had been generated on a single sequencing platform. Both class I and class II loci were covered by HLA typing, at four-digit resolution. The number of donors typed differed by locus, with roughly 629-640 for A, B, C, DRB1 and DQB1, roughly 520 for DQA1, some 570 for DPA1, and under 490 for DPB1. Roughly 5 DR-DQ haplotypes were handled as single units for association and clustering because linkage in the cohort was strong. Across some 400 genotyped donors of the cohort, an average of 235,054 unique TCR beta nucleotide sequences per donor were sequenced, and 15% to 20% of those sequences were non-productive. Overall study outcomes, separate from this receptor: In a later analysis, HLA-associated TCR beta chains showed more clonal expansion and lower generation probabilities than non-associated chains that were equally common. Approximately 16 rarely observed V segments, including chromosome 9 orphons, were excluded from the earlier analysis of 550 to 700 of the donors because counts were too low. CMV serostatus was the only immune exposure information available for the cohort. A later genetic analysis associated a missense DCLRE1C variant with V-gene and J-gene trimming of TCR beta chains, and an independent cohort replicated the association. In an earlier analysis of 500 to 650 of the donors, most TCR beta V segments appeared in productive rearrangements about 87% or about 30% of the time, broadly matching IMGT annotations. Because HLA typing was missing for some donors at each locus, association tests included only the typed subset. The classifier was reported to diagnose cytomegalovirus status with high specificity and sensitivity in both the original and validation cohorts. Because the 87-base-pair reads could not distinguish some IMGT-functional V segments, including TRBV6-2 and TRBV6-3, those segments were excluded. It was suggested by the authors that the approach could potentially be generalized to other disease states and immunological phenotypes. In a later analysis, several top co-occurrence clusters were reported to appear linked to parvovirus B19, influenza, CMV and Epstein-Barr virus. Correlated functional status among segregating V segments might be attributable to linkage disequilibrium, but an unknown experimental factor could not be ruled out. Sequencing depth was assumed to be roughly uniform across donors in the presence/absence analyses, though that assumption may not hold. In this cohort, only TCR beta chains were sequenced, and detectable features were limited by the absence of alpha or paired-chain data. Most CMV-associated TCR beta chains appeared to be HLA-restricted in a later analysis, and the HLA associations seemed to be driven largely by CMV exposure. When HLA alleles, especially DR and DQ, strongly co-occurred, TCR associations were difficult to assign to individual alleles. Compared with the approximately 720-donor mean, donors in an Asian-associated ancestry cluster had fewer N-insertions in productive TCRs, according to a later genetic analysis. A further reported finding was that TCR beta sequences accurately predicted the HLA-A and HLA-B alleles for most subjects in the first cohort. In a later analysis, the rate of TCR association differed among HLA loci, with DRB1 alleles having the most associated TCRs and HLA-C alleles having the fewest. Specific HLA alleles were associated with about 17,000 TCR beta sequences at a false discovery rate of 0.05 in a later analysis. A cluster of highly shared sequence variants was judged likely to be a technical artifact of the sequencing pipeline. While some public TCRs were present in many individuals, most TCR sequences turned up only very rarely across donors. The study gave a list of more than 150 TCR beta chains associated with cytomegalovirus. A few of the identified cytomegalovirus-associated TCR beta chains were confirmed in vitro to be specific for cytomegalovirus antigens.

Library method: the immunoSEQ multiplex PCR assay. For the multiplex PCR, a mixture combining 60 forward primers for TCR Vbeta segments and 13 reverse primers for TCR Jbeta segments was used. Amplification of the CDR3 region of rearranged TCR beta genes was performed with a multiplex PCR assay on genomic DNA. On the Illumina HiSeq System, the amplified TCR beta libraries were sequenced as 87-base-pair reads. On the authors' methods: A later analysis tallied 80 million to 95 million unique TCR beta chains across the 666 repertoires, and about 12 million of those chains were shared by two or more donors. A nearest-neighbor algorithm error-corrected the raw reads and collapsed the reads into unique sequences, merging closely related sequences to remove PCR and sequencing errors. To assign V, D and J gene segments, CDR3 sequences were aligned to IMGT reference sequences. For a sequence to be retained, a match of at least six nucleotides to both a V gene segment and a J gene segment was required. Rearrangements were called productive when the CDR3 lacked stop codons and stayed in frame with V and J; all others were non-productive. CDR3 was defined by IMGT convention, running from the second conserved V-encoded cysteine to the conserved J-encoded phenylalanine. The earlier analysis of about 500 of the donors excluded sequences that lacked an unambiguous match to a single V gene segment. An earlier analysis of 450 to 650 of the donors called V segments functional above 56.7% productive rearrangements and segregating when the between-donor standard deviation exceeded 5%. A statistical classification framework was developed to diagnose cytomegalovirus status using the catalog of TCR beta chain sequences. In a later analysis, V and J genes were assigned by comparing TCR nucleotide sequences against IMGT/GENE-DB human TR gene sequences. Using the TCRdist pipeline, a later analysis assigned CDR3 sequences along with most-parsimonious VDJ recombination scenarios. In a later analysis, each TCR beta chain was defined by its CDR3 amino acid sequence together with its V-gene family, and reads without a unique V-gene family were excluded. To address suspected cross-contamination and a sequencing artifact, a later analysis removed 592 highly shared, low-generation-probability nucleotide sequences. In a later analysis, a clonal expansion index was calculated for each public chain from normalized within-repertoire ranks of inferred template counts. In a later analysis, generation probabilities were computed using a VDJ recombination model fitted to out-of-frame rearrangements, and the results were checked against IGoR. In a later analysis, TCR-TCR, TCR-HLA and TCR-CMV co-occurrence was scored with hypergeometric tests, and a repertoire-size bias correction was applied to TCR pairs. A later analysis estimated false discovery rates by permuting HLA or CMV assignments 20 times. A later analysis grouped co-occurring TCRs with DBSCAN, adding TCRdist sequence similarity when clustering within HLA-allele-positive subsets. Repertoires with fewer than 30,000 or more than 120,000 public chains, plus five repertoires with anomalous nucleotide sharing, were excluded from co-occurrence clustering. In TCRdb, the immuneACCESS table is reduced to in-frame sequences with V and J assigned. These tables do not hold every clone; where another copy was compared, an unresolved V gene accounts for under half, and the others remain unexplained. That table supplies the V and J calls and clone size; D and trimming were determined from the DNA. This sample lists over 150,000 clones; roughly 87% were detected once. The ten largest clones add up to 1.5% of the sample.

The cohort comprised approximately 700 healthy bone marrow donors. All cohort members were sampled while nominally healthy, although unrecorded immune exposures were likely present. The donor was CMV seropositive and was included in the group of 250 to 300 seropositive cohort members. A peripheral blood sample was collected from each donor, and TCR beta sequencing was performed on peripheral blood mononuclear cells. Genomic DNA was extracted from the blood cell samples with the Qiagen DNeasy Blood Extraction Kit. Reading the germline V gene gives CDR1 SGHDN and CDR2 FVKESK. Including the terminal cysteine and phenylalanine, the CDR3 comprises 14 residues. The entry retains the CDR3 DNA only, 42 bases that are in frame from base 1. Germline trimming amounts to 5 bases on V and 0 bases on J, with 3 as the count of junction bases outside the gene matches. With regard to this clone: It has no known antigen specificity. It has no much larger one-base neighbor in the sample; base qualities were not kept.

This receptor was obtained from a girl between 10 and 17 years old in good health and CMV-seropositive. The source material was PBMCs. Here the chain combines TRBV14 and TRBJ2-7, and 8 junction bases match TRBD1. CDR3 reads: CASSFGTGSYEQYF. The nucleotide sequence reads as follows: TGTGCCAGCAGCTTCGGGACAGGCTCCTACGAGCAGTACTTC.